Presented here are 26 T cell receptor beta chains from one specimen sequenced in a study of blood T cell repertoires in COVID-19. The protocol was immunoSEQ multiplex PCR, while the TCRdb copy is restricted to in-frame clones and leaves out a portion. The table lists tens of thousands of clones, around 83% of them singletons. Sequenced: peripheral blood. All receptors come from a woman aged 55-70 years with acute or convalescent COVID-19.

This chain's CDR3 is CASSDPPIGNTIYF. CDR3 bases: TGTGCCAGCAGCGACCCCCCTATCGGAAACACCATATATTTT. This chain joins TRBV9 and TRBJ1-3; no clear D. The germline V gene encodes CDR1 SGDLS and CDR2 YYNGEE. Trimming pared 3 bases from V and 4 bases from J, leaving 11 bases between. The CDR3 spans 14 residues.

V gene TRBV7-2 combines with J gene TRBJ1-2; 7 nucleotides agree with TRBD1. Germline loops: CDR1 SGHTA, CDR2 FQGNSA. V lost 2 bases, J lost 3 bases, and 6 bases stayed unmatched. The CDR3 sequence is 15 residues long. The CDR3 region is CASSLQDRTYYGYTF. The CDR3 region has the DNA TGTGCCAGCAGCTTACAGGACAGGACCTACTATGGCTACACCTTC.

This clone was recorded once. V gene TRBV7-2 combines with J gene TRBJ1-5, with 8 bases fitting TRBD1. The CDR3 extends over 13 amino acids. V shed 5 bases, J shed 7 bases, and the junction held 4 bases outside the gene matches. Germline CDR1 is SGHTA and CDR2 is FQGNSA. As DNA, the CDR3 is TGTGCCAGCAGCGGAAACAGGGGGCAGCCCCAGCATTTT. It specifies CASSGNRGQPQHF.

The chain joins TRBV19 to TRBJ1-2; D might be TRBD1 (5 bases). Germline V CDR1 and CDR2: LNHDA, SQIVND (reference sequence). V lost 6 bases, J lost 5 bases, and 13 bases lay in between. CDR3 size: 13 residues. CDR3 protein: CASRGGAGYGYTF. In DNA form, the CDR3 reads TGTGCCAGTAGGGGAGGGGCGGGGTATGGCTACACCTTC.

The V and J genes are TRBV10-3 and TRBJ1-5, with D possibly being TRBD1 (6 bases). V shed 2 bases and J shed 4 bases, with 12 bases lying between them. The CDR3 totals 15 residues. Germline V gives CDR1 ENHRY, CDR2 SYGVKD. The CDR3: CAISERGGANQPQHF. The CDR3, as DNA: TGTGCCATCAGTGAGCGGGGGGGGGCAAATCAGCCCCAGCATTTT.

The rearrangement links TRBV12-2 to TRBJ1-1. TRBV12-2 is a pseudogene segment. The length of the CDR3 is 14 residues. CDR3 loop: CASRLGGGSTEAFF. The DNA of the CDR3 is TGTGCAAGTCGCTTAGGCGGGGGGAGCACTGAAGCTTTCTTT.

This chain connects TRBV20-1 to TRBJ1-1; D is unclear. Germline V CDR1 and CDR2: DFQATT, SNEGSKA (reference sequence). CDR3 size: 14 residues. The V end was cut by 3 bases, the J end by 1 base, with 12 bases between. CDR3 protein: CSASRSGRNTEAFF. CDR3 DNA: TGCAGTGCTAGTAGGTCCGGGAGGAACACTGAAGCTTTCTTT.

This chain joins TRBV24-1 and TRBJ2-1, with 7 positions matching TRBD2. This CDR3 is 16 amino acids long. Germline V gives CDR1 KGHDR, CDR2 SFDVKD. With V trimmed by 0 bases and J by 8 bases, 9 bases remained unmatched. The CDR3 DNA reads as TGTGCCACCAGTGATTTGAGCGGGGCGGATAGGGATGAGCAGTTCTTC. Protein: CATSDLSGADRDEQFF.

The DNA for the CDR3 is TGTGCCAGCAGACAACAGGGGGTCACTGAAGCTTTCTTT. Its translation is CASRQQGVTEAFF. J is TRBJ1-1 and V is TRBV12-3 or TRBV12-4, with TRBD1 matching over 8 bases. The V and J ends lost 6 bases and 4 bases, in that order; junction bases with no gene match: 4. This CDR3 region has 13 residues.

The rearrangement links TRBV23-1 to TRBJ2-2; 7 bases are shared with TRBD2. TRBV23-1 is placed among ORFs of uncertain function. The CDR3 runs 18 residues. With V trimmed by 6 bases and J by 0 bases, 13 bases remained unmatched. CDR3 bases: TGCGCCAGCAGCCCCGACTCGGGGCTAGCGGCGAACACCGGGGAGCTGTTTTTT. Amino acid sequence: CASSPDSGLAANTGELFF.

V gene TRBV30 combines with J gene TRBJ1-2; unclear D gene. Trimming pared 0 bases from V and 3 bases from J, leaving 14 bases between. In germline, CDR1 is GTSNPN, CDR2 SVGIG (reference sequence). The CDR3 consists of 15 residues. CDR3: CAWSVPGRLYYGYTF. CDR3 nucleotides: TGTGCCTGGAGTGTACCAGGTCGCCTTTACTATGGCTACACCTTC. The full variable domain, completed using reference TRBV30 and TRBJ1-2, is SQTIHQWPATLVQPVGSPLSLECTVEGTSNPNLYWYRQAAGRGLQLLFYSVGIGQISSEVPQNLSASRPQDRQFILSSKKLLLSDSGFYLCAWSVPGRLYYGYTFGSGTRLTVV.

The V call is TRBV5-6, the J call TRBJ2-3, with D possibly being TRBD1 (5 bases). CDR3 length: 12 amino acids. Deletions cut 4 bases from V and 11 bases from J, with 14 bases between. Germline-derived CDR1 and CDR2 are SGHDT and YYEEEE. DNA for the CDR3: TGTGCCAGCAGCCGAGACAGACCACAGCAGTATTTT. It translates to CASSRDRPQQYF.

The rearrangement links TRBV28 to TRBJ1-1, with 7 bases aligning to TRBD1. Germline loops: CDR1 MDHEN, CDR2 SYDVKM. The CDR3 contains 17 residues. V lost 7 bases to trimming and J lost 1 base; unmatched junction nucleotides: 15. The DNA of the CDR3 is TGTGCCAGCACCTCAAACAGGGGTCTATTTCGGAACACTGAAGCTTTCTTT. Protein sequence: CASTSNRGLFRNTEAFF.

In this sample, this clone turned up a few times. CDR3 nucleotides: TGTGCCAGCAGCTCAAACCAGGGTCCGGAGACCCAGTACTTC. The encoded protein is CASSSNQGPETQYF. The chain couples TRBV7-3 to TRBJ2-5; tentatively, D is TRBD1 (5 bases). Trimming pared 4 bases from V and 5 bases from J, leaving 14 bases between. The length of the CDR3 is 14 residues. CDR1 and CDR2 from the germline V gene are SGHTA and FQGTGA.

This clone was detected only a few times. This rearrangement joins TRBV19 to TRBJ2-5, with 11 bases matching TRBD2. Germline CDR1 reads LNHDA; CDR2 reads SQIVND (reference sequence). With 11 bases clipped from V and 1 base from J, the junction kept 9 bases outside the gene matches. This CDR3 spans 15 amino acids. CDR3 in amino acids: CACSSGGSLQETQYF. DNA of the CDR3: TGTGCCTGTTCTAGCGGGGGGTCTCTCCAAGAGACCCAGTACTTC.

V and J are TRBV5-5 and TRBJ2-7, with unresolved D. This CDR3 spans 13 amino acids. The germline V gene has CDR1 SGHKS and CDR2 YYEKEE (reference sequence). The V end was cut by 3 bases, the J end by 2 bases, with 9 bases between. In DNA, the CDR3 is TGTGCCAGCAGCTCTGACATTCCCTACGAGCAGTACTTC. Its protein is CASSSDIPYEQYF.

V usage is TRBV27 and J usage is TRBJ1-6, with 7 bases lining up with TRBD1. Germline values: CDR1 MNHEY, CDR2 SMNVEV (reference sequence). The J segment lost 6 bases and the V segment lost 7 bases, leaving 6 bases of the junction unmatched. The CDR3 sequence is 14 residues long. CDR3: CASTRQGGNSPLHF. CDR3 DNA sequence: TGTGCCAGCACTAGACAGGGTGGTAATTCACCCCTCCACTTT.

The gene calls are TRBV6-1 and TRBJ1-2; 7 positions match TRBD1. From germline, CDR1 is MNHNS and CDR2 SASEGT. V shed 5 bases and J 3 bases; nucleotides not matched to a gene: 3. CDR3 length: 13 amino acids. The CDR3, as DNA: TGTGCCAGCAGTCGGACAGGAGACTATGGCTACACCTTC. Translation: CASSRTGDYGYTF.

This sequence joins TRBV19 and TRBJ1-2; 8 bases are a match to TRBD1. Looked up from germline, CDR1 is LNHDA and CDR2 is SQIVND (reference sequence). The trim removed 8 bases at V and 6 bases at J, leaving 14 bases unmatched. The CDR3 is 15 residues long. The CDR3 region has the DNA TGTGCCAGTTCTACTTACGGACAGGGTGTAGATGGCTACACCTTC. Protein product: CASSTYGQGVDGYTF.

The chain has TRBV27 and TRBJ1-6; D is possibly TRBD1 (5 bases). The CDR3 covers 17 residues. Germline V gene lookup returns CDR1 MNHEY and CDR2 SMNVEV (reference sequence). V shed 5 bases and J shed 7 bases, with 21 bases lying between them. CDR3 residues: CASSMPTTGRLNSPLHF. Here the CDR3 DNA reads TGTGCCAGCAGTATGCCCACCACAGGACGGTTGAATTCACCCCTCCACTTT.

The chain links TRBV5-1 to TRBJ2-1; unclear D gene. Germline CDR1 and CDR2: SGHRS and YFSETQ. Deletions cut 0 bases from V and 0 bases from J, with 10 bases between. The CDR3 sequence is 16 residues long. The CDR3 DNA reads as TGCGCCAGCAGCTTGGTCCCAACTGCCTCCTACAATGAGCAGTTCTTC. Translating it yields CASSLVPTASYNEQFF. Full variable domain (remainder filled in from reference TRBV5-1 and TRBJ2-1): KAGVTQTPRYLIKTRGQQVTLSCSPISGHRSVSWYQQTPGQGLQFLFEYFSETQRNKGNFPGRFSGRQFSNSRSEMNVSTLELGDSALYLCASSLVPTASYNEQFFGPGTRLTVL.

This clone was observed a few times. This chain joins TRBV19 and TRBJ1-1; TRBD1 aligns across 8 bases. The germline V gene encodes CDR1 LNHDA and CDR2 SQIVND (reference sequence). CDR3 length equals 14 residues. Trimming removed 3 bases from V and 3 bases from J; junction bases left unmatched: 3. The CDR3 is CASSMTGVYTEAFF. The CDR3, as DNA: TGTGCCAGTAGTATGACAGGGGTATACACTGAAGCTTTCTTT.

This chain joins TRBV9 and TRBJ2-7; tentatively, D is TRBD1 (5 bases). Germline V gene data show CDR1 as SGDLS and CDR2 as YYNGEE. Trimming took 0 bases from V and 1 from J, leaving 8 bases between them. CDR3 length equals 14 residues. The CDR3 region is CASSVGGSSYEQYF. The CDR3, as DNA: TGTGCCAGCAGCGTAGGGGGCTCGTCCTACGAGCAGTACTTC.

The CDR3 DNA is TGTGCCAGCAGCGTAGTTCAGGGGCAAGTTTATGGCTACACCTTC. Translation gives CASSVVQGQVYGYTF. The rearrangement uses TRBV9 and TRBJ1-2; maybe TRBD1 (6 bases). This CDR3 is built from 15 residues. Germline V gives CDR1 SGDLS, CDR2 YYNGEE. V was pared by 0 bases and J by 5 bases, with 14 bases between. Complete variable domain (other parts from reference TRBV9 and TRBJ1-2): DSGVTQTPKHLITATGQRVTLRCSPRSGDLSVYWYQQSLDQGLQFLIQYYNGEERAKGNILERFSAQQFPDLHSELNLSSLELGDSALYFCASSVVQGQVYGYTFGSGTRLTVV.

The chain uses TRBV15 and TRBJ2-7, with D maybe TRBD2 (6 bases). The CDR3 loop spans 16 amino acids. V was shortened by 1 base and J by 3 bases, with 16 bases between the two germline ends. CDR1 and CDR2 from the germline V gene are LNHNV and YYDKDF (reference sequence). The CDR3 loop reads CATSRVDGLRLYEQYF. The CDR3 DNA is TGTGCCACCAGCAGAGTTGACGGACTACGGCTCTACGAGCAGTACTTC.

This chain links TRBV3-1 (or the pseudogene TRBV3-2) with TRBJ2-1; 8 positions match TRBD1. After removal of 4 bases from V and 13 bases from J, the junction contained 6 bases not matched to a gene. Germline lookup yields CDR1 LGHDT and CDR2 YNNKEL (reference sequence). This CDR3 region has 12 residues. CDR3: CASSPVGQGQFF. CDR3 sequence (DNA): TGTGCCAGCAGCCCCGTAGGACAGGGACAGTTCTTC.